This T cell receptor (beta chain) was captured by sequencing in a study of T cell responses to AZD1222 COVID-19 vaccine. Findings of the study overall: Donors were chiefly white British, with a greater number of females, and clonal diversity was perhaps underestimated. It was only after the peak T cell response that any repertoires were sampled.

Note on this clone: Its target is unknown.

Sequencing used immunoSEQ multiplex PCR; TCRdb keeps in-frame clones, though not all of them. Among 120,000 or so clones listed, about nine tenths were seen once. V lost 4 bases to trimming and J lost 4 bases, with 17 bases between them. This CDR3 is 16 amino acids long. CDR1 is SGHAT and CDR2 is FQNNGV in the germline V gene. This specimen consisted of peripheral blood, obtained on day 0 of AZD1222 vaccination. The V gene is TRBV11-2, the J gene TRBJ2-1; TRBD1 might be the D (6 bases). This sequence was found in an adult in good health. The chain's CDR3 is CASSSLAGADYNEQFF. In nucleotides, the CDR3 is TGTGCCAGCAGCTCTCTGGCAGGGGCTGATTACAATGAGCAGTTCTTC. Looking up the rest from reference TRBV11-2 and TRBJ2-1 gives the full variable domain: EAGVAQSPRYKIIEKRQSVAFWCNPISGHATLYWYQQILGQGPKLLIQFQNNGVVDDSQLPKDRFSAERLKGVDSTLKIQPAKLEDSAVYLCASSSLAGADYNEQFFGPGTRLTVL.